This T cell receptor (beta chain) was obtained from a study of blood T cell repertoires in COVID-19. Study background: The United States, Italy and Spain were the sources of the acute and convalescent COVID-19 samples. PBMCs, B-cell-depleted T cells, or T cells were the source of the cDNA or gDNA that made up the material.

Participants were aged roughly 18 to 89 years, lived in 24 US areas, and enrolled virtually. Recovery among Cohort 3 donors was established by two negative PCRs, clearance, or symptom resolution. The table came from immunoSEQ multiplex PCR; TCRdb's copy has only in-frame clones and leaves some out. Of roughly 320,000 clones detected, over 75% appear once; the ten largest clones hold about 4.6%. Germline assignment: CDR1 SGHNT and CDR2 YYREEE (reference sequence). CDR3 length: 17 amino acids. J gave up 6 bases and V 2 bases, and 15 bases lay outside the gene matches. The rearrangement joins TRBV5-4 to TRBJ1-2, with 8 nucleotides matching TRBD1. This clonotype was obtained from a man aged 30 to 45 who had recovered from COVID-19. Sequenced: PBMCs or T cells enriched from blood (not recorded which). CDR3 amino acids: CASSFPFSPGGTDGYTF. The CDR3 region has the DNA TGTGCCAGCAGCTTTCCATTTAGCCCAGGGGGCACGGATGGCTACACCTTC.